Each of the 21 T cell receptor beta chains below was sequenced from the same sample in a study of control samples from healthy donors and cancer patients. Here immunoSEQ multiplex PCR was the method, and the copy in TCRdb shows in-frame clones only, minus some. Of some 130,000 clones in the sample, 80% to 95% were seen once. Sequencing was carried out using blood. The receptors originated from a man aged 18-30 years in good health.

This clone is a singleton in its sample. The chain uses TRBV5-1 and TRBJ1-2; TRBD1 might be the D (5 bases). V lost 3 bases and J lost 4, with 16 bases in between. This CDR3 has 15 residues. Germline-derived CDR1 and CDR2 are SGHRS and YFSETQ. Written as DNA, the CDR3 is TGCGCCAGCAGCTCGGCAGATCCTAGGGGCTATGGCTACACCTTC. Amino acid sequence: CASSSADPRGYGYTF.

J is TRBJ1-4 and V is TRBV7-9; D not resolved. Germline values: CDR1 SEHNR, CDR2 FQNEAQ (reference sequence). The CDR3 runs to 13 residues. V lost 5 bases and J lost 5, with 9 bases in between. CDR3 nucleotide sequence: TGTGCCAGCAGCCCCGTTGCGAATGAAAAACTGTTTTTT. It specifies CASSPVANEKLFF.

The chain uses TRBV5-5 and TRBJ1-1; D is ambiguous. The CDR3 totals 14 residues. Trimming cost V 1 base and J 1 base, with 8 bases left between them. Germline-derived CDR1 and CDR2 are SGHKS and YYEKEE (reference sequence). The CDR3 DNA reads TGTGCCAGCAGCTTGTTTCCCGGGAACACTGAAGCTTTCTTT. Translation: CASSLFPGNTEAFF. Full variable domain (rest looked up from reference TRBV5-5 and TRBJ1-1): DAGVTQSPTHLIKTRGQQVTLRCSPISGHKSVSWYQQVLGQGPQFIFQYYEKEERGRGNFPDRFSARQFPNYSSELNVNALLLGDSALYLCASSLFPGNTEAFFGQGTRLTVV.

The genes are TRBV9 and TRBJ1-6; D possibly corresponds to TRBD1 (5 bases). This CDR3 is built from 15 residues. Germline loops: CDR1 SGDLS, CDR2 YYNGEE. V was pared by 4 bases and J by 5 bases, with 13 bases between. CDR3 nucleotides: TGTGCCAGCAGCCCCCGGGGGGGGGATAATTCACCCCTCCACTTT. Its translation: CASSPRGGDNSPLHF.

The chain links TRBV12-3 or TRBV12-4 to TRBJ1-2; maybe TRBD1 (6 bases). The V gene lost 6 bases and the J gene lost 7 bases, with 15 bases spanning the gap. The CDR3 spans 13 residues. CDR3 sequence reads: CASRTFTGSGYTF. The CDR3 DNA reads as TGTGCCAGCAGGACCTTTACAGGGTCTGGCTACACCTTC.

V usage is TRBV6-5 and J usage is TRBJ2-7; 8 nucleotides line up with TRBD1. From germline, CDR1 is MNHEY and CDR2 SVGAGI. This CDR3 spans 15 amino acids. Trimming removed 6 bases from V and 0 bases from J; junction bases left unmatched: 7. The CDR3 sequence is CASRSTGAYSYEQYV. Written as DNA, the CDR3 is TGTGCCAGCAGGTCGACAGGGGCCTACTCCTACGAGCAGTACGTC.

V gene TRBV30 combines with J gene TRBJ1-3; D not resolved. Trimming removed 0 bases at V and 0 bases at J, with 12 bases between. Looked up from germline, CDR1 is GTSNPN and CDR2 is SVGIG (reference sequence). The CDR3 consists of 16 residues. CDR3 in amino acids: CAWSVGRESSGNTIYF. DNA for the CDR3: TGTGCCTGGAGTGTAGGCCGGGAGAGCTCTGGAAACACCATATATTTT.

The rearrangement joins TRBV3-1 (or the pseudogene TRBV3-2) to TRBJ2-1; 11 nucleotides align to TRBD2. This CDR3 contains 17 residues. The ends lost 0 bases at V and 1 base at J; junction bases unmatched: 2. In germline, CDR1 is LGHDT, CDR2 YNNKEL (reference sequence). This CDR3 reads CASSQELAGVSYNEQFF. In DNA, the CDR3 is TGTGCCAGCAGCCAAGAACTAGCGGGAGTGTCCTACAATGAGCAGTTCTTC.

On this clone: The CDR3 does not close with the conserved phenylalanine or tryptophan, likely indicating a read error. Because the CDR3's place on the DNA is in doubt, the DNA is left out and the CDR3 is given as listed by TCRdb. This CDR3 reads CAKTQGGA. The chain uses TRBV19 and TRBJ1-1; the tabulated D call, TRBD1, remains unverified against the DNA. In germline, CDR1 is LNHDA, CDR2 SQIVND (reference sequence). The CDR3 has 8 amino acids, counting both end residues.

The chain employs TRBV9 and TRBJ2-1; no definite D call. CDR1 is SGDLS and CDR2 is YYNGEE in the germline V gene. This CDR3 spans 14 amino acids. Trimming took off 0 bases at V and 7 bases at J, with 11 bases between the two ends. For the CDR3, the DNA is TGTGCCAGCAGCGTAGTAGGTAGCCGGAATGAGCAGTTCTTC. Amino acids: CASSVVGSRNEQFF.

This CDR3 is CASSLAGVDSPLHF. CDR3 DNA sequence: TGTGCCAGCAGCTTGGCAGGGGTCGATTCACCCCTCCACTTT. J is TRBJ1-6 and V is TRBV5-4, with D possibly matching TRBD1 (6 bases). V lost 0 bases and J 8 bases, leaving 9 bases between the germline ends. CDR3 length: 14 residues. Germline assignment: CDR1 SGHNT and CDR2 YYREEE (reference sequence).

The V gene is TRBV4-1, the J gene TRBJ1-2; 8 positions match TRBD1. This CDR3 spans 14 amino acids. Germline lookup yields CDR1 MGHRA and CDR2 YSYEKL. V shed 3 bases, J shed 8 bases, and the junction held 8 bases outside the gene matches. For the CDR3, the DNA is TGCGCCAGCAGCCAGGAAAGGACAGGGCGCGGCTACACCTTC. Protein product: CASSQERTGRGYTF.

The gene calls are TRBV27 and TRBJ2-7; D possibly matches TRBD1 or TRBD2 (6 bases each). The CDR3 is made up of 13 amino acids. Germline-derived CDR1 and CDR2 are MNHEY and SMNVEV (reference sequence). The ends were cut back, 5 bases at V and 7 bases at J, with 15 bases in the middle. CDR3 coding DNA: TGTGCCAGCAGTATTAGCGGAGGGGGAGAGCAGTACGTC. As protein: CASSISGGGEQYV.

The chain links TRBV6-2 or TRBV6-3 to TRBJ1-1; the D is unclear. The germline V gene has CDR1 MNHEY and CDR2 SVGEGT. The CDR3 extends over 11 amino acids. V lost 0 bases and J lost 11, with 7 bases in between. The CDR3 is CASSYSRKAFF. CDR3 nucleotides: TGTGCCAGCAGTTACTCTAGAAAGGCTTTCTTT.

J is TRBJ2-3 and V is TRBV7-2; 9 nucleotides agree with TRBD2. This CDR3 region has 16 residues. Trimming took 1 base from V and 4 from J; bases not matched to a gene: 6. In germline, CDR1 is SGHTA, CDR2 FQGNSA. This CDR3 reads CASSLGWRGGADTQYF. Here the CDR3 DNA reads TGTGCCAGCAGCTTAGGGTGGCGGGGGGGAGCAGATACGCAGTATTTT. The variable domain in full, with the rest retrieved from reference TRBV7-2 and TRBJ2-3, is GAGVSQSPSNKVTEKGKDVELRCDPISGHTALYWYRQSLGQGLEFLIYFQGNSAPDKSGLPSDRFSAERTGGSVSTLTIQRTQQEDSAVYLCASSLGWRGGADTQYFGPGTRLTVL.

The rearrangement joins TRBV12-3 or TRBV12-4 to TRBJ1-6; the D is unclear. This CDR3 region has 12 residues. The ends were cut back, 8 bases at V and 4 bases at J, with 6 bases in the middle. The CDR3 DNA reads as TGTGCCAGCCAGAGGTATAATTCACCCCTCCACTTT. Its translation is CASQRYNSPLHF.

V gene TRBV19 combines with J gene TRBJ2-4; TRBD2 matches 7 bases. With V trimmed by 6 bases and J by 2 bases, 7 bases remained unmatched. The length of the CDR3 is 15 residues. Germline V gene data show CDR1 as LNHDA and CDR2 as SQIVND (reference sequence). The CDR3 spells CASSLAAGTKNIQYF. CDR3 coding DNA: TGTGCCAGTAGCCTAGCGGCGGGAACCAAAAACATTCAGTACTTC.

The J gene is TRBJ2-2, the V gene TRBV11-2; the D is unclear. Germline CDR1 and CDR2: SGHAT and FQNNGV. The CDR3 length is 15 residues. Trimming shortened V by 5 bases and J by 4 bases, and 14 bases separated the two germline ends. CDR3 bases: TGTGCCAGCAGCCTCTCCCCAGTATTCACCGGGGAGCTGTTTTTT. This sequence encodes CASSLSPVFTGELFF. The complete variable domain, with remaining parts taken from reference TRBV11-2 and TRBJ2-2, reads EAGVAQSPRYKIIEKRQSVAFWCNPISGHATLYWYQQILGQGPKLLIQFQNNGVVDDSQLPKDRFSAERLKGVDSTLKIQPAKLEDSAVYLCASSLSPVFTGELFFGEGSRLTVL.

Only one count was recorded for this clone. The CDR3 region has the DNA TGTGCCAGCAGTTTACAGGCTGGAAACACCATATATTTT. Amino acid sequence: CASSLQAGNTIYF. This rearrangement joins TRBV12-3 or TRBV12-4 to TRBJ1-3, with D uncertain. V shed 2 bases and J shed 2 bases, with 4 bases lying between them. The CDR3 consists of 13 residues.

The J gene is TRBJ2-1, the V gene TRBV7-3; possibly TRBD1 or TRBD2 for D (5 bases each). Germline CDR1 is SGHTA and CDR2 is FQGTGA. The CDR3 is 14 residues long. V shed 5 bases and J shed 5 bases, with 13 bases lying between them. The CDR3 spells CASSTPGTNNEQFF. In nucleotides, the CDR3 is TGTGCCAGCAGCACCCCTGGGACGAACAATGAGCAGTTCTTC.

The chain combines TRBV3-1 (or the pseudogene TRBV3-2) with TRBJ1-2, with a possible D match to TRBD1 (5 bases). V dropped 3 bases and J dropped 13 bases, with 15 bases sitting between them. CDR3 size: 12 residues. Germline V gene data show CDR1 as LGHDT and CDR2 as YNNKEL (reference sequence). The CDR3 here is CASSQGEASPTF. The CDR3 coding sequence is TGTGCCAGCAGCCAGGGGGAGGCGAGCCCCACCTTC.